This entry is about one T cell receptor (beta chain). The data were taken from a study of technical replicates of blood from a handful of donors. In germline, CDR1 is SEHNR, CDR2 FQNEAQ (reference sequence). The CDR3 is 12 residues long. The V gene lost 2 bases and the J gene lost 4 bases, with 5 bases spanning the gap. The table came from immunoSEQ multiplex PCR; TCRdb's copy has only in-frame clones and leaves some out. The data contain over 60,000 clones, around 93% of them singletons. The specimen was T cells isolated from PBMCs. This chain links TRBV7-9 with TRBJ1-1; D is undetermined. This receptor was identified in a human donor in good health. The CDR3 region has the DNA TGTGCCAGCAGCTTATCGGGCACTGAAGCTTTCTTT. Protein sequence: CASSLSGTEAFF.